This T cell receptor (beta chain) was captured by sequencing in a study of blood T cell repertoires in COVID-19. Background on the study: Samples taken during acute and convalescent COVID-19 were collected in the United States, Italy and Spain. T cells, B-cell-depleted T cells, or PBMCs provided the cDNA or gDNA that served as material.

Authors' methods: The assay estimated nucleated cells by amplifying reference gene primers. Data came from immunoSEQ multiplex PCR; TCRdb stores just in-frame clones and leaves some out. V and J calls and clone size follow that table, whereas D and trimming were derived from the DNA. The table records under 250,000 clones, 65% to 85% of them present only once. Sequenced material: peripheral blood. The TCR originated in a woman over 75 with acute or convalescent COVID-19.

The CDR3 DNA sequence: TGTGCCAGCAGTGAAGCTCCCCTCGGGGAGCTGTTTTTT. It is translated as CASSEAPLGELFF. The chain recombines TRBV2 with TRBJ2-2; D is unclear. Between the trimmed V and J ends, which lost 0 bases and 7 bases, there was a span of 6 bases. The germline CDR1 and CDR2 sequences are SNHLY and FYNNEI. The length of the CDR3 is 13 residues.